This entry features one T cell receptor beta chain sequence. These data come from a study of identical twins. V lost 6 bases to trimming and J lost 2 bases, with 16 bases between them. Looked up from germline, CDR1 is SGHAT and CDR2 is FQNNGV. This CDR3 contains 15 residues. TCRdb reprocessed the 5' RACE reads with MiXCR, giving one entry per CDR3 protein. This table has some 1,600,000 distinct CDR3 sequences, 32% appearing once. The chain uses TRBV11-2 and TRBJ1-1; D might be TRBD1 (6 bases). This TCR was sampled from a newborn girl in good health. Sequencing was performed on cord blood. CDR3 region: CASRQSGTKNTEAFF. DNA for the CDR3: TGTGCCAGCAGACAATCCGGGACAAAAAACACTGAAGCTTTCTTT.